This TCR beta chain was captured by sequencing in a study of T cells after yellow fever vaccination. Study-level findings and limits: Weaker in magnitude, the secondary response showed a faster peak on day 5 versus 15. Abundant bulk-population clonotypes could contaminate the FACS-sorted repertoires.

It was through 5'RACE template switching that TCR cDNA was made, with a universal primer site and UMIs added. TCRdb ran MiXCR on the 5' RACE reads and lists one entry per CDR3 protein. The sample shows around 610,000 distinct CDR3 sequences, about 14% of them seen only once. Points on this clonotype: Its matching antigen is unknown.

V was clipped by 3 bases and J by 2 bases, with 12 bases between them. CDR1 and CDR2 from the germline V gene are MNHNS and SASEGT. This CDR3 has 15 residues. The sample here was PBMCs, taken on the day of the yellow fever booster vaccination. The sequence came from a man aged 25-40 years who received the YFV17D yellow fever vaccine. The chain combines TRBV6-1 with TRBJ2-3; possibly TRBD1 for D (6 bases). CDR3 loop: CASSELGGNTDTQYF. CDR3 in DNA: TGTGCCAGCAGTGAGCTAGGGGGAAACACAGATACGCAGTATTTT.